One sample yielded the 9 T cell receptor beta chains listed below, sequenced in a study of metastatic and nonmetastatic thyroid tumors (dated by TCRdb to about 2020). The library came from PCR. The instrument was an Illumina HiSeq 4000. TCRdb ran its own pipeline on the public reads, namely fastp trimming at Q25 and MiXCR clone calling, and kept in-frame beta chains. The sample table contains approximately 50,000 clones; only one count was recorded for around 4% of them. The top ten constitute approximately 9.5% of the sample. None of the patients had been given any treatment before thyroid surgery. The sequencing input was blood. Source of these receptors: a female donor with papillary thyroid cancer or a benign thyroid nodule (not recorded which). Some clones in this sample may be carry-over from other donors' samples.

There are many counts of this clone. The gene calls are TRBV20-1 and TRBJ2-3, with D maybe TRBD2 (6 bases). Germline CDR1 and CDR2: DFQATT and SNEGSKA (reference sequence). Trimming removed 6 bases from V and 4 bases from J, with 17 bases in between. The CDR3 extends over 14 amino acids. The CDR3: CSASGLLGSDTQYF. As DNA, the CDR3 is TGCAGTGCGTCGGGACTTCTAGGTTCAGATACGCAGTATTTT.

V usage is TRBV28 and J usage is TRBJ1-6; D is uncertain. The CDR3 is 13 amino acids. CDR1 and CDR2 from the germline V gene are MDHEN and SYDVKM. Trimming stripped 5 bases from V and 13 bases from J, with 15 bases between. The CDR3 sequence is CASSPPRGSPLHF. CDR3 bases: TGTGCCAGCAGTCCACCACGGGGTTCGCCCCTCCACTTT.

This clone was found many times. The chain is built from TRBV20-1 and TRBJ2-1; D tentatively reads TRBD1 or TRBD2 (5 bases each). The CDR3 covers 13 residues. Trimming removed 7 bases from V and 9 bases from J, with 19 bases in between. The germline CDR1 and CDR2 sequences are DFQATT and SNEGSKA (reference sequence). Here the CDR3 DNA reads TGCAGTGTACCGGGACGAAGACCAGGTGAGCAGTTCTTC. The encoded protein is CSVPGRRPGEQFF.

This clone was seen at least ten times. The V gene is TRBV14, the J gene TRBJ2-5; 7 nucleotides match TRBD2. This CDR3 is built from 15 residues. Germline loops: CDR1 SGHDN, CDR2 FVKESK. Unmatched junction bases numbered 6, after V lost 0 bases and J lost 5 bases. The CDR3 nucleotides read TGTGCCAGCAGCCAAGATAGGGAGGGCCAGGAGACCCAGTACTTC. Its protein product is CASSQDREGQETQYF.

This clone has a count of ten or more. The same CDR3 can be traced to other DNA sequences in this sample. The chain combines TRBV19 with TRBJ2-3; D perhaps matches TRBD2 (6 bases). The ends were cut back, 1 base at V and 4 bases at J, with 18 bases in the middle. The CDR3 consists of 17 residues. Germline loops: CDR1 LNHDA, CDR2 SQIVND (reference sequence). This CDR3 is CASSIAPGEIGSDTQYF. CDR3 nucleotides: TGTGCCAGTAGTATAGCCCCGGGAGAGATCGGGTCAGATACGCAGTATTTT.

The chain links TRBV20-1 to TRBJ1-5; D call uncertain. Trimming left V 6 bases short and J 4 bases short, with 13 bases between. Germline-derived CDR1 and CDR2 are DFQATT and SNEGSKA (reference sequence). The CDR3 covers 13 residues. This chain's CDR3 is CSATLQKNQPQHF. CDR3 DNA: TGCAGTGCGACTTTACAGAAGAATCAGCCCCAGCATTTT.

This chain connects TRBV28 to TRBJ1-5; D is unresolved. CDR3 length equals 13 residues. Germline V CDR1 and CDR2: MDHEN, SYDVKM. The V and J ends lost 10 bases and 3 bases respectively, with 13 bases between them. This CDR3 is CAIAGSNNQPQHF. CDR3 coding DNA: TGTGCCATAGCGGGCAGCAACAATCAGCCCCAGCATTTT.

Ten or more counts support this clone. This may come from a read error, since a much larger clone is one base off. This rearrangement joins TRBV9 to TRBJ2-1, with TRBD2 matching over 11 bases. Trimming at V came to 4 bases and at J to 8 bases, leaving 14 bases not matched to a gene. The CDR3 covers 17 residues. Per germline, CDR1 SGDLS and CDR2 YYNGEE. CDR3 region: CASSRLSGRAFDDEQFF. CDR3 DNA sequence: TGTGCCAGCAGCCGGCTTAGCGGGAGGGCGTTCGACGATGAGCAGTTCTTC.

This clone was detected a few times. A read error is likely, as this CDR3 ends without the conserved phenylalanine or tryptophan. The chain carries TRBV12-3 or TRBV12-4 and TRBJ2-7; the D gene could be TRBD1 or TRBD2 (5 bases each). Trimming pared 6 bases from V and 3 bases from J, leaving 15 bases between. The length of the CDR3 is 14 residues. In nucleotides, the CDR3 is TGTGCCAGCAGCCCGAGTGGGACCTTCTACGAGCAGTACCTC. It yields the protein CASSPSGTFYEQYL.